This T cell receptor beta chain originates from a study of T cell repertoires in cytomegalovirus infection. Per the germline V gene, CDR1 is SGHVS and CDR2 is FQNEAQ. This CDR3 is built from 17 residues. Trimming shortened V by 4 bases and J by 8 bases, and 24 bases separated the two germline ends. This clonotype was observed a few times. The antigen is undetermined. Each CDR3 protein gets one entry after TCRdb re-called the reads with MiXCR. The data show about 830,000 distinct CDR3 sequences, 32% seen once. The sample was cultured CD8+ T cells from PBMCs, taken from culture after CMV antigen stimulation. The chain uses TRBV7-8 and TRBJ2-1, with D perhaps TRBD1 or TRBD2 (5 bases each). This clonotype was obtained from a human donor in good health (CMV status not recorded). Some clones in this sample may be carry-over from other donors' samples. The CDR3, as DNA: TGTGCCAGCAGCTCGGGGCCCTGGCGAGGTGGAGTTGATGAGCAGTTCTTC. This translates into CASSSGPWRGGVDEQFF. The variable domain in full, completed from reference TRBV7-8 and TRBJ2-1, reads GAGVSQSPRYKVAKRGQDVALRCDPISGHVSLFWYQQALGQGPEFLTYFQNEAQLDKSGLPSDRFFAERPEGSVSTLKIQRTQQEDSAVYLCASSSGPWRGGVDEQFFGPGTRLTVL.